These 10 T cell receptor beta chains share one sample of origin, sequenced in a study of breast tumors, draining lymph nodes, adjacent tissues. TCRdb called the multiplex PCR reads again in MiXCR, with one record for every CDR3 protein. The sample lists about 21,000 distinct CDR3 sequences, roughly 40% seen once, with around 22% in the top ten. Sequenced sample: breast tumor tissue. The source is a female donor with breast cancer. Some clones in this sample may be carry-over from other donors' samples.

This clonotype was observed a handful of times. The rearrangement links TRBV28 to TRBJ2-3; unclear D gene. The CDR3 is made up of 12 amino acids. Trimming cost V 2 bases and J 4 bases, with 4 bases left between them. Germline V gene lookup returns CDR1 MDHEN and CDR2 SYDVKM. CDR3 region: CASSLRPDTQYF. The CDR3 region has the DNA TGTGCCAGCAGTTTACGGCCAGATACGCAGTATTTT.

By share, this clonotype ranks as medium-sized (0.01 to 0.1%). The J gene is TRBJ2-5, the V gene TRBV20-1; 7 nucleotides match TRBD1. The trim removed 3 bases at V and 5 bases at J, leaving 6 bases unmatched. The CDR3 length is 13 residues. The germline V gene has CDR1 DFQATT and CDR2 SNEGSKA (reference sequence). DNA of the CDR3: TGCAGTGCTAGTGAACAGGGGATGGAGACCCAGTACTTC. Its translation: CSASEQGMETQYF.

This chain connects TRBV20-1 to TRBJ1-5; 7 bases agree with TRBD1. The CDR3 is made up of 13 amino acids. Germline V gene data show CDR1 as DFQATT and CDR2 as SNEGSKA (reference sequence). Trimming at V came to 3 bases and at J to 6 bases, leaving 5 bases not matched to a gene. DNA of the CDR3: TGCAGTGCTAGTAGGGGGCGCAGTCAGCCCCAGCATTTT. Translated, it gives CSASRGRSQPQHF.

The rearrangement uses TRBV4-2 and TRBJ2-1; D is perhaps TRBD1 or TRBD2 (5 bases each). V lost 1 base to trimming and J lost 0 bases, with 7 bases between them. The germline V gene has CDR1 LGHNA and CDR2 YNFKEQ. The CDR3 runs 15 residues. The CDR3 loop is CASSQGGSSYNEQFF. The CDR3 DNA sequence: TGTGCCAGCAGCCAAGGGGGGAGCTCCTACAATGAGCAGTTCTTC.

This clonotype was recorded at least ten times. The V and J genes are TRBV20-1 and TRBJ1-3; the D gene is possibly TRBD1 (6 bases). Per germline, CDR1 DFQATT and CDR2 SNEGSKA (reference sequence). The CDR3 totals 17 residues. The V and J ends lost 3 bases and 0 bases respectively, with 18 bases between them. The CDR3 reads CSASSAWQGPSGNTIYF. CDR3 coding DNA: TGCAGTGCTAGTTCTGCCTGGCAGGGGCCCTCTGGAAACACCATATATTTT.

Within the sample, this clonotype is medium-sized (0.01 to 0.1%). V is TRBV5-1 and J is TRBJ2-5, with 7 nucleotides matching TRBD2. J lost 0 bases, V lost 2 bases, and 4 bases had no gene match. Germline loops: CDR1 SGHRS, CDR2 YFSETQ. CDR3 length: 15 residues. The CDR3 is CASSFLAANQETQYF. In nucleotides, the CDR3 is TGCGCCAGCAGCTTTCTAGCGGCAAACCAAGAGACCCAGTACTTC.

The chain recombines TRBV25-1 with TRBJ1-2; D is perhaps TRBD1 (5 bases). The germline CDR1 and CDR2 sequences are MGHDK and SYGVNS. V lost 5 bases and J lost 6, with 16 bases in between. CDR3 length: 14 residues. CDR3 sequence reads: CASSPPGPWNGYTF. The CDR3 DNA sequence: TGTGCCAGCAGTCCCCCGGGACCCTGGAATGGCTACACCTTC.

The sample holds one count of this clonotype. J is TRBJ2-7 and V is TRBV9; the match to TRBD1 covers 10 bases. Germline CDR1 reads SGDLS; CDR2 reads YYNGEE. CDR3 length: 15 residues. The ends lost 4 bases at V and 5 bases at J; junction bases unmatched: 9. In DNA form, the CDR3 reads TGTGCCAGCAGCCCCAGGGGGACAGGGGTTGACGAGCAGTACTTC. It translates to CASSPRGTGVDEQYF.

The chain carries TRBV28 and TRBJ2-2; no reliable D call. The germline V gene has CDR1 MDHEN and CDR2 SYDVKM. CDR3 length: 12 residues. V lost 4 bases and J lost 6, with 6 bases in between. CDR3 nucleotide sequence: TGTGCCAGCAGTTCCCCTCCCGGGGAGCTGTTTTTT. Residues: CASSSPPGELFF.

This clonotype ranks as medium-sized. The chain has TRBV9 and TRBJ2-2; D unclear. From germline, CDR1 is SGDLS and CDR2 YYNGEE. The CDR3 totals 14 residues. The germline V and J ends were trimmed by 0 bases and 5 bases, with 8 bases remaining between them. CDR3 residues: CASSVGVWTGELFF. In nucleotides, the CDR3 is TGTGCCAGCAGCGTAGGGGTTTGGACCGGGGAGCTGTTTTTT.